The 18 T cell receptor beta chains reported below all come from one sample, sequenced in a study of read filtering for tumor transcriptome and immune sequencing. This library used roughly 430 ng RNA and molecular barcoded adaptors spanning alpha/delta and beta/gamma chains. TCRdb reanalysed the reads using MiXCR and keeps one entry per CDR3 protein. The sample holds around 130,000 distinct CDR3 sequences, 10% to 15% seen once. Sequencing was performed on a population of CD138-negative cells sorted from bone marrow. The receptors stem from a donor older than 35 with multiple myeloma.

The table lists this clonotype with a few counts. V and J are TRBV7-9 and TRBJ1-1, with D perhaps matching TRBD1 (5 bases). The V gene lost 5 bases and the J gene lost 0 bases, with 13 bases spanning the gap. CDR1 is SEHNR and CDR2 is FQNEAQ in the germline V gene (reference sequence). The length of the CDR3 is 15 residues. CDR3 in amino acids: CASSPGAGMNTEAFF. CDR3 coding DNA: TGTGCCAGCAGCCCCGGCGCAGGGATGAACACTGAAGCTTTCTTT.

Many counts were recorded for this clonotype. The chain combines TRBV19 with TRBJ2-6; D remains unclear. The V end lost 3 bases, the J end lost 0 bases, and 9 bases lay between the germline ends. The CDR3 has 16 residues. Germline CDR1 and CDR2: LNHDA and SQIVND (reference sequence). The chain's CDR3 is CASSIGIPSGANVLTF. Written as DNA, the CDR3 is TGTGCCAGTAGTATTGGGATTCCCTCTGGGGCCAACGTCCTGACTTTC.

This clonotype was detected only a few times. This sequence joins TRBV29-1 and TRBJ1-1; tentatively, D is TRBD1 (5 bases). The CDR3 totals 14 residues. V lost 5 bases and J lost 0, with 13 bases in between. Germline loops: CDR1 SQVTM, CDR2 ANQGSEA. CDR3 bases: TGCAGCGTTAGTCGAACGGGGGTGAACACTGAAGCTTTCTTT. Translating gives CSVSRTGVNTEAFF.

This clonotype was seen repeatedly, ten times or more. The CDR3 region has the DNA TGTGCCAGCAGGGAGACAGGGGTCGATGAGCAGTTCTTC. Residues: CASRETGVDEQFF. The V gene is TRBV6-6, the J gene TRBJ2-1; 8 bases are shared with TRBD1. Germline-derived CDR1 and CDR2 are MNHNY and SVGAGI (reference sequence). The CDR3 covers 13 residues. V lost 6 bases and J lost 8; bases outside the gene matches: 6.

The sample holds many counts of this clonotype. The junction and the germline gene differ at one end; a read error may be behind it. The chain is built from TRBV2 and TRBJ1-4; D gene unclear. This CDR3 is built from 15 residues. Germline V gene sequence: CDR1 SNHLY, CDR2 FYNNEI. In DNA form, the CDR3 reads TGTGCCAGCTGTGACCTCGGGCTGGCTAATGAAAAACTGTTTTTT. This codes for CASCDLGLANEKLFF. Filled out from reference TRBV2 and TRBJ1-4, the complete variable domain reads EPEVTQTPSHQVTQMGQEVILRCVPISNHLYFYWYRQILGQKVEFLVSFYNNEISEKSEIFDDQFSVERPDGSNFTLKIRSTKLEDSAMYFCASCDLGLANEKLFFGSGTQLSVL.

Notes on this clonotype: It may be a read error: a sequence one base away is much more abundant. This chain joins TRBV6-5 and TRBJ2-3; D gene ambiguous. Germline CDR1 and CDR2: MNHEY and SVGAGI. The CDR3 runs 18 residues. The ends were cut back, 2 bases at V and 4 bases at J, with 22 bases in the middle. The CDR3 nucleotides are TGTGCCAGCAGTTACGTCCGATTGGGCGGTGATTTGGCAGATACGCAGTATTTT. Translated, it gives CASSYVRLGGDLADTQYF.

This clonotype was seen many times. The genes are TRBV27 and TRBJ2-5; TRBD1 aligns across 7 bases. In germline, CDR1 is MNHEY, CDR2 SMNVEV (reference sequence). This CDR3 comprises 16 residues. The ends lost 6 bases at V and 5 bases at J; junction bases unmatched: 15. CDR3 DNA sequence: TGTGCCAGCAGCGACAGGGTTGGGGGATTAGGCGAGACCCAGTACTTC. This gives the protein CASSDRVGGLGETQYF.

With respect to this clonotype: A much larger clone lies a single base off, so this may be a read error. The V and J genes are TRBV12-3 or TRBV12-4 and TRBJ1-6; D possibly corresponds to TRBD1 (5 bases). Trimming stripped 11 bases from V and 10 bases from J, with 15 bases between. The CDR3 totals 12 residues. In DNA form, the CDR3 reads TGTGCCGGCTCGTTGGGGGACTCACCCCTCCACTTT. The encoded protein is CAGSLGDSPLHF.

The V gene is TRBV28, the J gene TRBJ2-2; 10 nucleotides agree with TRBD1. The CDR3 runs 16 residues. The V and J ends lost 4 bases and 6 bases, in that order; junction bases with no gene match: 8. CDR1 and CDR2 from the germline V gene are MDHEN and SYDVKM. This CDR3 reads CASSSPGTGAAGELFF. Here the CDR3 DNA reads TGTGCCAGCAGTTCCCCCGGGACAGGGGCGGCCGGGGAGCTGTTTTTT.

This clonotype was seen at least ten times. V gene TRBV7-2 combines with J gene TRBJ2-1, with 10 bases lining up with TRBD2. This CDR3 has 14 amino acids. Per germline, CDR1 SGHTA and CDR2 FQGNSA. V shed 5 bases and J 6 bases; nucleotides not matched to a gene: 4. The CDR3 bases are TGTGCCAGCAGCCCTGGACTAGCGGCCAATGAGCAGTTCTTC. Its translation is CASSPGLAANEQFF.

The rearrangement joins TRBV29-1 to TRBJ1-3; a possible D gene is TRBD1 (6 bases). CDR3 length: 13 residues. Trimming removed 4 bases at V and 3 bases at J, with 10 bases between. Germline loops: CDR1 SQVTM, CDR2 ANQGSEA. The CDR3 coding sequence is TGCAGCGTTGCAGGGGTTGGTGGAAACACCATATATTTT. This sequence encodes CSVAGVGGNTIYF.

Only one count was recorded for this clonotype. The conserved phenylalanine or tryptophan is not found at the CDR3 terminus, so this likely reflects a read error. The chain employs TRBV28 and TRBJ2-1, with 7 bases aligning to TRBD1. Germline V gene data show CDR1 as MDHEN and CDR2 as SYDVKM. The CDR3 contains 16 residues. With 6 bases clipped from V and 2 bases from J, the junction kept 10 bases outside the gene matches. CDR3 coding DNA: TGTGCCAGCAGCCGATTCACAGGGGAGACCTACAATGAGCAGTTCTCC. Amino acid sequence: CASSRFTGETYNEQFS.

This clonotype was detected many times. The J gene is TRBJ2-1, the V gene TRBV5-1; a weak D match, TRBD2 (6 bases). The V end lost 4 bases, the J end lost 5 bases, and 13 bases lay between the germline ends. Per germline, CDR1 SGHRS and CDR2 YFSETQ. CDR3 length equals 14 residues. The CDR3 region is CASSPRGSHNEQFF. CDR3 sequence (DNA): TGCGCCAGCAGCCCCCGGGGGTCCCACAATGAGCAGTTCTTC.

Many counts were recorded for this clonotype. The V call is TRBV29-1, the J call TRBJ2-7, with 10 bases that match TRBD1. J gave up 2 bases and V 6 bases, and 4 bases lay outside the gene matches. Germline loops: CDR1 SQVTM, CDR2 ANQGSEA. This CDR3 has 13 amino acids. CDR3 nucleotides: TGCAGCGTAGCCGGACAGGGGGCCTACGAGCAGTACTTC. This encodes CSVAGQGAYEQYF.

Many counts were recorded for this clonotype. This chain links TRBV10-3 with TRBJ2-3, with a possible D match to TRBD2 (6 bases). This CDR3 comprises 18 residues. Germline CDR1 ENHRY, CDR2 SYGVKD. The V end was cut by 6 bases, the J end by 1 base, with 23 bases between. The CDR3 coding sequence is TGTGCCATCAGCGACCTTATGGGACTCTGGCAGGGCACAGATACGCAGTATTTT. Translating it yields CAISDLMGLWQGTDTQYF.

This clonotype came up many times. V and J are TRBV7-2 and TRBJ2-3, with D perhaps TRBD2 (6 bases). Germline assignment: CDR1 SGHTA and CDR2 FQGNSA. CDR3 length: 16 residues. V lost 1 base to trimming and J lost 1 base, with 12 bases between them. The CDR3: CASSLGRERGTDTQYF. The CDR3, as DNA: TGTGCCAGCAGCTTAGGCCGGGAGCGCGGCACAGATACGCAGTATTTT. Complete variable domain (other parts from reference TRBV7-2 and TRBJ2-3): GAGVSQSPSNKVTEKGKDVELRCDPISGHTALYWYRQSLGQGLEFLIYFQGNSAPDKSGLPSDRFSAERTGGSVSTLTIQRTQQEDSAVYLCASSLGRERGTDTQYFGPGTRLTVL.

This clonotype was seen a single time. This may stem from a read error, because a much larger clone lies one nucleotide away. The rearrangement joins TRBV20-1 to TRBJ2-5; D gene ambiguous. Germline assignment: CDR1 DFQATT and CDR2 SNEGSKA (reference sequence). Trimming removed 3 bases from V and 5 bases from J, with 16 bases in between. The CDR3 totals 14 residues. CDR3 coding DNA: TGCAGTGCTAGCCCGATAGGGCTGCTCGAGACCCAGTACTTC. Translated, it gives CSASPIGLLETQYF.

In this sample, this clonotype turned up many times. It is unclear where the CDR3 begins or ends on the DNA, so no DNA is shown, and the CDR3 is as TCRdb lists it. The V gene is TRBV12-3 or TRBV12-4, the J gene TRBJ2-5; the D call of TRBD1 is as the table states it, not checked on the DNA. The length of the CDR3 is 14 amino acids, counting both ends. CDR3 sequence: CASSTSTGAETQYF.